This T cell receptor (beta chain) was captured by sequencing in a study of control samples from healthy donors and cancer patients. The V gene's germline CDR1 is GTSNPN and CDR2 SVGIG (reference sequence). V lost 2 bases, J lost 1 base, and 9 bases lay in between. The CDR3 is 13 residues long. Generated by immunoSEQ multiplex PCR, the TCRdb table keeps only in-frame clones and is missing some. The table has 46,000 or so clones, over 85% seen once. This chain links TRBV30 with TRBJ2-7, with D unresolved. This sequence was found in a woman aged 45 to 65 with head and neck cancer. Sequenced: PBMCs. CDR3 amino acids: CAWSSMVSYEQYF. In DNA form, the CDR3 reads TGTGCCTGGAGTTCGATGGTTTCCTACGAGCAGTACTTC.